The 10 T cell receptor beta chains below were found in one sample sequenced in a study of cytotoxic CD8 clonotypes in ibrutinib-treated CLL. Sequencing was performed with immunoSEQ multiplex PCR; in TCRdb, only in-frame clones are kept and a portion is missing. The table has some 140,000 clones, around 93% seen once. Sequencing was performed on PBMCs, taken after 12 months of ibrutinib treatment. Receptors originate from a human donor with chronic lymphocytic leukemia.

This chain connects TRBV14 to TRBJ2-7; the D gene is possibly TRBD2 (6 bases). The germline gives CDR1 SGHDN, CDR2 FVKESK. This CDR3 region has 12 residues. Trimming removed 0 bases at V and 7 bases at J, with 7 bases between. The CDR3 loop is CASSQDGGEQYF. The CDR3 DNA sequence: TGTGCCAGCAGCCAAGATGGGGGGGAGCAGTACTTC.

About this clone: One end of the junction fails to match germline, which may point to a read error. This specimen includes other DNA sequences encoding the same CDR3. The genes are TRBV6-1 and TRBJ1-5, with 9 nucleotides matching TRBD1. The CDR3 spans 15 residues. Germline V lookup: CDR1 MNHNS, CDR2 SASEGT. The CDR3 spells CASSEAGTGKQPQHF. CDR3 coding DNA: TGTGCCAGCAGTGAAGCTGGGACAGGGAAGCAGCCTCAGCATTTT.

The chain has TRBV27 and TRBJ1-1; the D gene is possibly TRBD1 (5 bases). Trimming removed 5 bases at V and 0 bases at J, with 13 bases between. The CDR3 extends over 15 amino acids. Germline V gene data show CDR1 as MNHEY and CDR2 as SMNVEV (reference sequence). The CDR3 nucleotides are TGTGCCAGCAGTCCCTCCTGGGGGATGAACACTGAAGCTTTCTTT. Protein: CASSPSWGMNTEAFF.

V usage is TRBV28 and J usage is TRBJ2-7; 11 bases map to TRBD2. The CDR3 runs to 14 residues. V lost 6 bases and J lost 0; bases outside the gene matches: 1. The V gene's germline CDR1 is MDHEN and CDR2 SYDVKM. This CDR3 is CASRGTSGSYEQYF. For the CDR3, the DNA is TGTGCCAGCAGGGGGACTAGCGGCTCCTACGAGCAGTACTTC.

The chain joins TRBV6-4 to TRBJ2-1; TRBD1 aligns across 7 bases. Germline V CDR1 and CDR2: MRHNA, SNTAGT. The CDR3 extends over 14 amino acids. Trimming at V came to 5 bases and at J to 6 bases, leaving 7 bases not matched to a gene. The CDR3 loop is CASSPLAGGNEQFF. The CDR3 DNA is TGTGCCAGCAGTCCATTGGCAGGGGGCAATGAGCAGTTCTTC.

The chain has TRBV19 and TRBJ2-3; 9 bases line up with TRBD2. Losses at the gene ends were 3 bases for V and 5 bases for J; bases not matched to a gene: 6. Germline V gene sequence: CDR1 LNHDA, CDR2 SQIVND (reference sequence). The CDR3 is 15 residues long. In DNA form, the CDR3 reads TGTGCCAGTAGTATGACTAGCGGAATAGGAGATACGCAGTATTTT. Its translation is CASSMTSGIGDTQYF. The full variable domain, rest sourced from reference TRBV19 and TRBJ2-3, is DGGITQSPKYLFRKEGQNVTLSCEQNLNHDAMYWYRQDPGQGLRLIYYSQIVNDFQKGDIAEGYSVSREKKESFPLTVTSAQKNPTAFYLCASSMTSGIGDTQYFGPGTRLTVL.

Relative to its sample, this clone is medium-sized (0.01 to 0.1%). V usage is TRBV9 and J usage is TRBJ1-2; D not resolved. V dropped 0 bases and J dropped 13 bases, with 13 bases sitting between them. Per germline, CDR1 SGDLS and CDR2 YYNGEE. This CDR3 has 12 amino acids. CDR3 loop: CASSVGDTYITF. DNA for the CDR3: TGTGCCAGCAGCGTAGGAGACACCTATATCACCTTC.

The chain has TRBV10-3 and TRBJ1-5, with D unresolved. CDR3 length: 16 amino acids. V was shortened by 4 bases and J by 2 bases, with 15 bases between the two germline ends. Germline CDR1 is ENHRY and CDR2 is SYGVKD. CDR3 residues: CAISARGSGGNQPQHF. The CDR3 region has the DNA TGTGCCATCAGTGCTCGAGGTTCGGGTGGCAATCAGCCCCAGCATTTT.

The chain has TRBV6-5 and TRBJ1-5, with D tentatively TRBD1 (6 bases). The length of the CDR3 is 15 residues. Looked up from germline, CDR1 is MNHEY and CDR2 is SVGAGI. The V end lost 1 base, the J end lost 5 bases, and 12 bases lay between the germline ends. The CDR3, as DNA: TGTGCCAGCAGTTACTTAACAGGGCTCGATCAGCCCCAGCATTTT. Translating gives CASSYLTGLDQPQHF.

The CDR3: CASTLNAGELFF. CDR3 nucleotide sequence: TGTGCCAGTACCCTAAATGCCGGGGAGCTGTTTTTT. The chain uses TRBV19 and TRBJ2-2; D is unresolved. CDR1 is LNHDA and CDR2 is SQIVND in the germline V gene (reference sequence). The CDR3 is 12 amino acids. Trimming pared 7 bases from V and 6 bases from J, leaving 9 bases between.